A single sample gave rise to the 15 T cell receptor beta chains below, sequenced in a study of T cells after yellow fever vaccination. MiXCR was run by TCRdb on the 5' RACE reads, yielding one entry per CDR3 protein. The sample consists of approximately 600,000 distinct CDR3 sequences, roughly 12% of them appearing once. The sample in question was PBMCs, obtained on the day of the yellow fever booster vaccination. The receptor set was obtained from a man aged 30-40 years who received the YFV17D yellow fever vaccine.

In the case of this clonotype: The germline gene is not matched at one end of the junction; a read error may be the cause. The chain carries TRBV5-1 and TRBJ2-5; maybe TRBD2 (6 bases). This CDR3 comprises 17 residues. Germline-derived CDR1 and CDR2 are SGHRS and YFSETQ. CDR3 DNA: TGCGCCTGCAGCTTGGTCCGGGAGACGGAGTACCAAGAGACCCAGTACTTC. This translates into CACSLVRETEYQETQYF.

This chain connects TRBV28 to TRBJ2-2; TRBD2 is a possible D gene (5 bases). The V end was cut by 3 bases, the J end by 4 bases, with 9 bases between. CDR1 is MDHEN and CDR2 is SYDVKM in the germline V gene. The CDR3 runs to 14 residues. CDR3: CASSFPAVTGELFF. DNA for the CDR3: TGTGCCAGCAGTTTTCCAGCGGTCACCGGGGAGCTGTTTTTT.

DNA for the CDR3: TGTGCCAGCAGTTACTTGGGATACGGCGAGCAGTACTTC. As protein: CASSYLGYGEQYF. V is TRBV6-5 and J is TRBJ2-7, with D uncertain. Trimming took 1 base from V and 6 from J, leaving 10 bases between them. There are 13 residues in the CDR3. Germline V gene sequence: CDR1 MNHEY, CDR2 SVGAGI.

This chain uses TRBV5-1 with TRBJ2-1, with TRBD2 matching over 11 bases. The CDR3 has 14 amino acids. The ends lost 5 bases at V and 2 bases at J; junction bases unmatched: 0. Germline V gives CDR1 SGHRS, CDR2 YFSETQ. CDR3 in amino acids: CASRGLAAYNEQFF. CDR3 nucleotide sequence: TGCGCCAGCAGGGGACTAGCGGCCTACAATGAGCAGTTCTTC.

The table lists this clonotype with a few counts. V and J are TRBV4-2 and TRBJ1-1; D gene uncertain. CDR3 size: 13 residues. CDR1 LGHNA and CDR2 YNFKEQ come from the germline V gene. The V and J ends lost 0 bases and 7 bases respectively, with 9 bases between them. The CDR3 here is CASSQDPVGEAFF. In DNA, the CDR3 is TGTGCCAGCAGCCAAGATCCTGTAGGTGAAGCTTTCTTT.

The chain has TRBV5-4 and TRBJ2-5; D tentatively reads TRBD1 or TRBD2 (5 bases each). The CDR3 spans 16 residues. The germline V gene has CDR1 SGHNT and CDR2 YYREEE (reference sequence). Trimming pared 0 bases from V and 4 bases from J, leaving 16 bases between. The CDR3 DNA reads TGTGCCAGCAGCTTGGCAGGAGCCTCGAGGGGAGAGACCCAGTACTTC. Translated, it gives CASSLAGASRGETQYF.

In this sample, this clonotype turned up a few times. The chain joins TRBV7-9 to TRBJ2-1, with no clear D. Between the trimmed V and J ends, which lost 8 bases and 0 bases, there was a span of 8 bases. This CDR3 has 13 residues. Germline assignment: CDR1 SEHNR and CDR2 FQNEAQ (reference sequence). CDR3 residues: CASGRSSYNEQFF. The CDR3 nucleotides read TGTGCCAGCGGTAGAAGCTCCTACAATGAGCAGTTCTTC.

This clonotype appeared many times. The chain recombines TRBV7-2 with TRBJ1-4; D perhaps matches TRBD1 (5 bases). This CDR3 comprises 15 residues. Germline V gene lookup returns CDR1 SGHTA and CDR2 FQGNSA. The germline V and J ends were trimmed by 2 bases and 2 bases, with 9 bases remaining between them. The CDR3 nucleotides read TGTGCCAGCAGCTTAATTCCAGGGACTAATGAAAAACTGTTTTTT. It codes for CASSLIPGTNEKLFF.

The V call is TRBV30, the J call TRBJ2-1; 11 nucleotides agree with TRBD2. The CDR3 is 17 residues long. The trim removed 3 bases at V and 1 base at J, leaving 8 bases unmatched. Germline-derived CDR1 and CDR2 are GTSNPN and SVGIG (reference sequence). CDR3 loop: CAWRETSGTKSYNEQFF. CDR3 nucleotides: TGTGCCTGGAGGGAGACTAGCGGGACAAAATCCTACAATGAGCAGTTCTTC.

CDR3 loop: CSARHMDEQYF. The CDR3 DNA follows: TGCAGTGCTAGACACATGGACGAGCAGTACTTC. The chain joins TRBV20-1 to TRBJ2-7; D remains unclear. This CDR3 has 11 residues. V gave up 2 bases and J gave up 5 bases, with 7 bases separating them. Germline CDR1 is DFQATT and CDR2 is SNEGSKA (reference sequence).

This clonotype occurred a few times. The V and J genes are TRBV23-1 and TRBJ2-5; D perhaps matches TRBD2 (7 bases). TRBV23-1 is placed among ORFs of uncertain function. The CDR3 consists of 17 residues. The V gene lost 6 bases and the J gene lost 5 bases, with 25 bases spanning the gap. As DNA, the CDR3 is TGCGCCAGCAGGGGGGGGCCTAGCGGAGATCCAAGGGAGACCCAGTACTTC. Amino acids: CASRGGPSGDPRETQYF.

This clonotype turned up a few times. J is TRBJ2-7 and V is TRBV7-9; D is possibly TRBD1 (5 bases). Germline V lookup: CDR1 SEHNR, CDR2 FQNEAQ (reference sequence). V was pared by 8 bases and J by 1 base, with 9 bases between. The CDR3 contains 12 residues. The chain's CDR3 is CASQGLSYEQYF. CDR3 in DNA: TGTGCCAGCCAGGGCCTTTCCTACGAGCAGTACTTC.

The rearrangement uses TRBV19 and TRBJ1-4; D is ambiguous. The CDR3 is 14 amino acids. V was clipped by 11 bases and J by 0 bases, with 13 bases between them. Germline V gene data show CDR1 as LNHDA and CDR2 as SQIVND (reference sequence). CDR3 bases: TGTGCCTGTGGGTGGGCAGCAACTAATGAAAAACTGTTTTTT. Translation gives CACGWAATNEKLFF.

This clonotype has a handful of counts. The chain has TRBV5-1 and TRBJ2-7, with D maybe TRBD1 (5 bases). V shed 4 bases and J shed 5 bases, with 19 bases lying between them. CDR3 length equals 15 residues. From germline, CDR1 is SGHRS and CDR2 YFSETQ. The CDR3 region has the DNA TGCGCCAGCAGCCCTCCTTTGACAGCCGGCAACGAGCAGTACTTC. Protein sequence: CASSPPLTAGNEQYF.

This clonotype was seen a few times. The rearrangement joins TRBV20-1 to TRBJ2-5; possibly TRBD1 for D (5 bases). The V gene lost 3 bases and the J gene lost 5 bases, with 16 bases spanning the gap. The CDR3 is 14 residues long. Germline values: CDR1 DFQATT, CDR2 SNEGSKA (reference sequence). In nucleotides, the CDR3 is TGCAGTGCTAGGCGACAGACTTTCGGGGAGACCCAGTACTTC. Encoded protein: CSARRQTFGETQYF.